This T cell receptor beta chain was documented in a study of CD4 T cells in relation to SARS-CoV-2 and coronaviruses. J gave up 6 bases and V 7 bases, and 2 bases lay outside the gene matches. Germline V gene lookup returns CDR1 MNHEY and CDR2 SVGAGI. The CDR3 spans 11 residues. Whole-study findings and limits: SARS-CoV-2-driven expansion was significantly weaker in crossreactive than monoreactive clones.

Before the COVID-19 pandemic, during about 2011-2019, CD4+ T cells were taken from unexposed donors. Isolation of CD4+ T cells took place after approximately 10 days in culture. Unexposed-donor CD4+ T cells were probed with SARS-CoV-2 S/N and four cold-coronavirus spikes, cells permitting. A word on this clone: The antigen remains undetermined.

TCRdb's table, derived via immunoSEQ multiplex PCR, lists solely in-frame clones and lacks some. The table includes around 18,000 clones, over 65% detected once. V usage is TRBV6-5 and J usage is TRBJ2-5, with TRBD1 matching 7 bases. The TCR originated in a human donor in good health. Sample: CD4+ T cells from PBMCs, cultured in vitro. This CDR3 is CASTGGKTQYF. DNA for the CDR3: TGTGCCAGCACAGGGGGAAAGACCCAGTACTTC.